This paragraph covers one TCR beta chain sequence. Its antigen specificity is not known. No much larger clonotype is one base removed from it; base qualities were not supplied. In the germline V gene (reference sequence), CDR1 corresponds to SGHNT and CDR2 to YYREEE. The V end gives up 4 bases and the J end 4 bases, leaving 2 bases in the junction not matched to a gene. Reading from cysteine to phenylalanine, the CDR3 counts 15 amino acids. CDR3 DNA is the only sequence kept; it has 45 bases, read in frame from the first base. The data were taken from a study of cytomegalovirus exposure and HLA in healthy donors (dated 2017 in TCRdb). For the wider study: An earlier analysis of approximately 640 of the donors reported approximately 270 Gb of sequence data and around 110 million unique TCR beta sequences from some 180 million T cells. Class I and class II HLA loci were covered by the typing at four-digit resolution. An earlier analysis of several hundred of the donors applied high-throughput TCR beta sequencing to assess whether each TCR beta V gene segment acted as functional or pseudogenic. The later analysis used no new phenotypic data to find candidate immune exposures, relying instead on TCR beta sequences and their occurrence across donors. The study used immunosequencing to profile the T cell repertoires of hundreds of subjects and linked those repertoires to cytomegalovirus serostatus. Approximately 300 gigabases of sequencing data and approximately 92 million unique TCR sequences made up an early release that covered several hundred HLA-typed donors. Every repertoire in the discovery cohort had been generated on one and the same sequencing platform. Donor age, sex, ethnicity and CMV serostatus were compiled alongside the repertoire data. On average, around 240,000 unique TCR beta nucleotide sequences were sequenced per donor among 398 genotyped donors of the cohort, with about 19% of those sequences being non-productive. A later analysis re-examined previously published TCR beta repertoires from about 670 donors and added high-resolution HLA genotyping to investigate patterns of TCR occurrence. A separate validation cohort of roughly 110 different subjects was used in addition to the approximately 640-subject first cohort. In a later genetic analysis, genome-wide SNP genotypes for about three fifths of the roughly 670 donors were used, and that subset was treated as a discovery cohort. Of the roughly 400 genotyped donors, 65% to 90% fell in the genetic ancestry cluster associated with self-reported Caucasian donors. The study aimed to test whether signatures of past pathogen exposure could be identified by cataloging public T cell receptors. The number of typed donors differed by locus: roughly 629-640 for A, B, C, DRB1 and DQB1; 500 to 550 for DQA1; some 590 for DPA1; and 400 to 480 for DPB1. The study combined high-throughput TCR immunosequencing, statistical association of individual TCRs with disease status, and machine learning to predict cytomegalovirus infection status. Because of strong linkage in the cohort, roughly 5 DR-DQ haplotypes were treated as single units for association and clustering. The paper as a whole reports these results and caveats: According to a later genetic analysis, donors in an Asian-associated ancestry cluster had fewer N-insertions in productive TCRs than the approximately 610-donor mean. In a later analysis, several top co-occurrence clusters were reported to appear linked to parvovirus B19, influenza, CMV and Epstein-Barr virus. Across donors, most TCR sequences were observed very rarely, whereas some public TCRs were present in many individuals. The presence/absence analyses assumed that sequencing depth was roughly uniform across donors, and that assumption may not be true. In this cohort, only TCR beta chains were sequenced, and detectable features were limited by the absence of alpha or paired-chain data. In a later analysis, 15,000 to 20,000 TCR beta sequences were associated with specific HLA alleles at a false discovery rate of 0.05. A further reported finding was that TCR beta sequences accurately predicted the HLA-A and HLA-B alleles for most subjects in the first cohort. A later genetic analysis associated a missense DCLRE1C variant with V-gene and J-gene trimming of TCR beta chains, and an independent cohort replicated the association. An earlier analysis of approximately 500 of the donors showed that most TCR beta V segments appeared in productive rearrangements either about 90% or about 30% of the time, which broadly matched IMGT annotations. A cluster of highly shared sequence variants was judged likely to be a technical artifact of the sequencing pipeline. The authors suggested that the approach could potentially be extended to other disease states and immunological phenotypes. Because some donors lacked HLA typing at each locus, the association tests relied only on the typed subset. Correlated functional status among segregating V segments might reflect linkage disequilibrium, but an unknown experimental factor could not be ruled out. Because the 87-base-pair reads could not distinguish some IMGT-functional V segments, including TRBV6-2 and TRBV6-3, those segments were excluded. The only immune exposure information available for the cohort was CMV serostatus. Three of the identified cytomegalovirus-associated TCR beta chains were confirmed in vitro to be specific for cytomegalovirus antigens. Strong co-occurrence of HLA alleles, especially DR and DQ, made assigning TCR associations to individual alleles difficult. Roughly 15 rarely observed V segments, including chromosome 9 orphons, were excluded from the earlier analysis of some 590 of the donors because counts were too low. The classifier was reported to diagnose cytomegalovirus status with high specificity and sensitivity in both the original cohort and the validation cohort. The study listed 164 TCR beta chains as associated with cytomegalovirus. In a later analysis, most CMV-associated TCR beta chains were found to appear HLA-restricted, with HLA associations seemingly driven largely by CMV exposure. Compared with equally common non-associated chains, HLA-associated TCR beta chains in a later analysis were more clonally expanded and had lower generation probabilities. According to a later analysis, TCR association rates differed among HLA loci, with DRB1 alleles showing the most associated TCRs and HLA-C alleles showing the fewest.

The library came from the immunoSEQ multiplex PCR assay. For the multiplex PCR, a mixture combining 60 forward primers for TCR Vbeta segments and 13 reverse primers for TCR Jbeta segments was used. A multiplex PCR assay on genomic DNA amplified the CDR3 region of rearranged TCR beta genes. Amplified TCR beta libraries were sequenced as 87-base-pair reads on the Illumina HiSeq System. Concerning the study's data processing: In a later analysis, 77 million or so unique TCR beta chains were counted across the approximately 640 repertoires, and roughly 11 million of these chains were shared by at least two donors. To remove PCR and sequencing errors, raw reads were error-corrected and collapsed into unique sequences using a nearest-neighbor algorithm that merged closely related sequences. V, D and J gene segments were assigned by aligning CDR3 sequences to IMGT reference sequences. For a sequence to be retained, at least a six-nucleotide match to both a V gene segment and a J gene segment was required. Rearrangements were called productive when the CDR3 lacked stop codons and stayed in frame with V and J; all others were non-productive. Following IMGT convention, CDR3 was defined as the stretch from the second conserved V-encoded cysteine to the conserved J-encoded phenylalanine. In an earlier analysis of around 540 of the donors, sequences lacking an unambiguous match to a single V gene segment were excluded. In an earlier analysis of some 590 of the donors, V segments were called functional above 56.7% productive rearrangements and were called segregating when the between-donor standard deviation exceeded 5%. To diagnose cytomegalovirus status from the catalog of TCR beta chain sequences, a statistical classification framework was built. V and J gene assignment, in a later analysis, came from comparing TCR nucleotide sequences with IMGT/GENE-DB human TR gene sequences. Using the TCRdist pipeline, a later analysis assigned CDR3 sequences along with most-parsimonious VDJ recombination scenarios. In a later analysis, every TCR beta chain was defined by the combination of its CDR3 amino acid sequence and its V-gene family, and reads without a unique V-gene family were dropped. To address suspected cross-contamination and a sequencing artifact, a later analysis removed some 620 highly shared, low-generation-probability nucleotide sequences. For each public chain, a later analysis derived a clonal expansion index from normalized ranks of inferred template counts within each repertoire. In a later analysis, generation probabilities were computed with a VDJ recombination model fitted to out-of-frame rearrangements, and the resulting probabilities were checked against IGoR. In a later analysis, hypergeometric tests were used to score TCR-TCR, TCR-HLA and TCR-CMV co-occurrence, with a repertoire-size bias correction applied to TCR pairs. To estimate false discovery rates, a later analysis permuted the HLA or CMV assignments 20 times. A later analysis grouped co-occurring TCRs with DBSCAN, adding TCRdist sequence similarity when clustering within HLA-allele-positive subsets. Co-occurrence clustering excluded repertoires with fewer than 30,000 or more than 120,000 public chains, plus five with anomalous nucleotide sharing. The immuneACCESS repertoire file appears here via TCRdb, limited to in-frame rearrangements. These files lack a portion of the clones; in checked studies, under half of the deficit traces to unresolved V genes, and the cause of the others is not known. D and trimming come from the DNA, and the V and J calls and clone size come from that table. Present in this sample are around 90,000 clones, approximately 80% of which were seen just once. The top ten constitute about 3.5% of the sample.

The cohort comprised 710 or so healthy bone marrow donors. At the time of sampling, all cohort members were nominally healthy, though unrecorded immune exposures were likely present. The donor was CMV seronegative and was included in the group of a few hundred seronegative cohort members. Each donor provided a peripheral blood sample, and peripheral blood mononuclear cells were used for TCR beta sequencing. The Qiagen DNeasy Blood Extraction Kit was used to extract genomic DNA from the blood cell samples. This chain joins TRBV5-4 to TRBJ2-7, with 16 bases in between that match TRBD2. Source material: PBMCs. This sequence originates from a woman between 35 and 50 years old in good health and CMV-seronegative. The nucleotides are TGTGCCAGCAGCGCGGGACTAGCGGGAGGGTACGAGCAGTACTTC. Translated, it reads CASSAGLAGGYEQYF.